This T cell receptor beta chain was obtained from a study of T-cell memory formation after mild COVID-19. Study-wide results and limits: Second-wave clones that peaked on day 37 lacked confirmed SARS-CoV-2 specificity. Most CD4+ clones that shrank were in CM and EM, while CD8+ ones turned up in EMRA.

Regarding this clonotype: Its target is not known.

From the 5' RACE reads, TCRdb called clonotypes with MiXCR, one entry per CDR3 protein. Among almost 250,000 distinct CDR3 sequences listed, just over 15% were seen once. Germline assignment: CDR1 SGHKS and CDR2 YYEKEE (reference sequence). V lost 3 bases, J lost 5 bases, and 16 bases stayed unmatched. The CDR3 totals 18 residues. The rearrangement links TRBV5-5 to TRBJ2-5, with 10 positions matching TRBD2. The TCR sequence derives from an adult woman who had mild COVID-19 (a few samples of this study predate the infection). Cell type and time point are not known. The sample was PBMCs or a T cell subset sorted from them (not recorded which). The DNA for the CDR3 is TGTGCCAGCAGCTGGACCCCCGGATCAGCGGGAGGGCCCGAGACCCAGTACTTC. It specifies CASSWTPGSAGGPETQYF.